These T cell receptor beta chains were read from a single sample in a study of beta chain features in type 1 diabetes. Assay: immunoSEQ multiplex PCR; the TCRdb copy retains only in-frame clones and omits some. The data show hundreds of thousands of clones, about an eighth seen once. The sample taken for sequencing was naive CD4+ T cells from blood. These receptors were collected from a man between 18 and 29 years old with type 1 diabetes. The CDR3 runs from the conserved cysteine through the conserved F or W. The D gene is left open where the match is weak. Not every row has a clone size; where given, it reads once, few, many or a size class.

>TRBJ2-5|TRBV7-2|14|NA|few
CASSRDRGRETQYF
TGTGCCAGCAGCCGGGACCGCGGGCGGGAGACCCAGTACTTC
>TRBJ2-7|TRBV19|15|TRBD2|once
CASSRTATSDYEQYF
TGTGCCAGTAGTCGAACCGCAACTAGCGACTACGAGCAGTACTTC
>TRBJ1-5|TRBV7-9|14|NA|few
CASSLGGGDQPQHF
TGTGCCAGCAGCCTAGGGGGGGGCGATCAGCCCCAGCATTTT
>TRBJ2-7|TRBV2|12|NA|NA
CASRTVIVKQYF
TGTGCCAGCAGAACCGTTATTGTGAAGCAGTACTTC
>TRBJ2-7|TRBV7-2|14|NA|few
CASTLTKGSYEQYF
TGTGCCAGCACCCTCACGAAGGGGTCCTACGAGCAGTACTTC
>TRBJ2-1|TRBV11-3|16|TRBD2|few
CASSLDLTSDVDEQFF
TGTGCCAGCAGCTTAGATCTAACTAGCGACGTTGATGAGCAGTTCTTC
>TRBJ1-2|TRBV18|14|NA|NA
CASSPLPEENGYTF
TGTGCCAGCTCACCGCTTCCGGAGGAAAATGGCTACACCTTC
>TRBJ2-5|TRBV5-6|13|NA|NA
CASSPTIPETQYF
TGTGCCAGCAGCCCAACTATACCAGAGACCCAGTACTTC
>TRBJ1-6|TRBV2|13|NA|NA
CASTELPGAPLHF
TGTGCCAGCACCGAGTTGCCTGGGGCACCCCTCCACTTT
>TRBJ2-6|TRBV28|16|TRBD1|NA
CASSWDRAPGANVLTF
TGTGCCAGCAGTTGGGACAGGGCACCTGGGGCCAACGTCCTGACTTTC
>TRBJ2-7|TRBV6-5|14|TRBD2|NA
CASTPPGTSSEQYF
TGTGCCAGCACCCCTCCCGGGACTAGCAGCGAGCAGTACTTC
>TRBJ2-1|TRBV30|14|NA|NA
CAWSLRNGNNEQFF
TGTGCCTGGAGTCTCCGGAACGGAAACAATGAGCAGTTCTTC
>TRBJ1-3|TRBV29-1|15|TRBD1|NA
CSAYRGTNSGNTIYF
TGCAGCGCCTACAGGGGAACAAACTCTGGAAACACCATATATTTT
>TRBJ1-2|TRBV7-6|14|NA|NA
CASSSGGRNYGYTF
TGTGCCAGCAGCTCCGGGGGACGGAACTATGGCTACACCTTC
>TRBJ1-6|TRBV5-4|14|NA|NA
CASSSDLSHSPLHF
TGTGCCAGCTCTTCGGACCTAAGTCATTCACCCCTCCACTTT
>TRBJ2-7|TRBV28|17|NA|few
CASSTILGVSINYEQYF
TGTGCCAGCAGTACCATCCTAGGGGTCTCGATAAACTACGAGCAGTACTTC
>TRBJ2-5|TRBV10-3|16|TRBD2|NA
CAITPGLAGEGETQYF
TGTGCCATCACCCCGGGACTAGCGGGGGAGGGAGAGACCCAGTACTTC
>TRBJ2-6|TRBV4-1|17|TRBD1|few
CASSQQTQGSGANVLTF
TGCGCCAGCAGCCAACAGACACAGGGGTCTGGGGCCAACGTCCTGACTTTC
>TRBJ2-1|TRBV18|15|TRBD2|few
CASSPGLAALNEQFF
TGTGCCAGCTCACCGGGACTAGCGGCCCTCAATGAGCAGTTCTTC
>TRBJ2-5|TRBV30|16|TRBD2|NA
CAWRDLAGVYQETQYF
TGTGCCTGGAGGGACCTAGCGGGAGTTTACCAAGAGACCCAGTACTTC
>TRBJ2-3|TRBV7-2|15|NA|few
CASSLGGGRQGTQYF
TGTGCCAGCAGCTTAGGAGGAGGTCGTCAGGGTACGCAGTATTTT
>TRBJ2-5|TRBV28|13|NA|NA
CASSSGGEETQYF
TGTGCCAGCAGCTCAGGAGGGGAAGAGACCCAGTACTTC
>TRBJ1-2|TRBV29-1|10|NA|few
CSAEEGGYTF
TGCAGCGCCGAAGAGGGTGGCTACACCTTC
>TRBJ2-7|TRBV4-1|16|TRBD1|NA
CASSQDGATGTYEQYF
TGCGCCAGCAGCCAAGATGGGGCGACAGGGACCTACGAGCAGTACTTC
>TRBJ2-7|TRBV18|16|NA|few
CASSPQRRQDDLQQYF
TGTGCCAGCTCACCACAGCGAAGACAGGACGATCTACAGCAGTACTTC
>TRBJ1-5|TRBV5-1|16|TRBD1|few
CASSSGTGVFGQPQHF
TGCGCCAGCAGCTCCGGGACAGGGGTATTTGGACAGCCCCAGCATTTT
>TRBJ2-1|TRBV18|15|NA|NA
CASSPGQLLRNEQFF
TGTGCCAGCTCACCCGGTCAGCTCCTGAGGAATGAGCAGTTCTTC
>TRBJ1-1|TRBV30|13|NA|NA
CAWSVGAGTEAFF
TGTGCCTGGAGTGTAGGGGCAGGGACTGAAGCTTTCTTT
>TRBJ2-5|TRBV19|13|NA|NA
CASSETLRETQYF
TGTGCCAGTAGTGAGACCCTGAGAGAGACCCAGTACTTC
>TRBJ1-1|TRBV2|16|TRBD1|NA
CASSPTKDRAVTEAFF
TGTGCCAGCAGCCCTACCAAGGACAGGGCGGTAACTGAAGCTTTCTTT